This entry concerns a single TCR beta chain. The source of the sample is a study of T cell repertoires in cytomegalovirus infection. One entry per CDR3 protein, called by TCRdb with MiXCR from the reads. The sample comprises around 440,000 distinct CDR3 sequences, 10% to 12% of which are singletons, and roughly a tenth rests with the top ten. The CDR3 covers 15 residues. The junction had 5 bases not matched to a gene; V was cut back by 1 base and J by 8 bases. CDR1 and CDR2 (germline): LNHDA, SQIVND (reference sequence). This chain uses TRBV19 with TRBJ2-1; TRBD1 agrees at 10 bases. Sequenced: PBMCs. The source of this sequence is a human donor in good health (CMV status not recorded). Some clones in this sample may be carry-over from other donors' samples. CDR3 in DNA: TGTGCCAGTAGTATAGGACAGGGGGCCTATGATGAGCAGTTCTTC. Translated: CASSIGQGAYDEQFF.